This TCR beta chain was identified in a study of CD8 T cells in Susac syndrome. Roughly 0.45 to 1 ug RNA was reverse transcribed with random hexamers. Each CDR3 protein is one row after TCRdb ran MiXCR on the immunoSEQ multiplex PCR reads. The profile shows about 110,000 distinct CDR3 sequences, roughly 95% of them singletons. The V and J ends lost 6 bases and 0 bases respectively, with 18 bases between them. The CDR3 sequence is 18 residues long. The chain couples TRBV12-3 or TRBV12-4 to TRBJ2-6; weak D call: TRBD1 (5 bases). The origin of this receptor is a human donor in good health. Sequencing was done on a sample of CD4+ T cells from PBMCs. The CDR3 sequence: CASSSQTARNSGANVLTF. The CDR3 DNA follows: TGTGCCAGCAGCTCCCAGACAGCTCGCAACTCTGGGGCCAACGTCCTGACTTTC.